This TCR beta chain was sequenced in a study of human T cells and chemical hapten exposure. The V gene's germline CDR1 is DFQATT and CDR2 SNEGSKA (reference sequence). Losses at the gene ends were 2 bases for V and 3 bases for J; bases not matched to a gene: 6. The CDR3 covers 14 residues. Turning to this clonotype: Antigen unknown.

As for time point: pre-sensitization, week 0. The sample's treatment: therapeutic diphenylcyclopropenone sensitization with weekly scalp DPC. Participating donors were patients with alopecia, aged 18 to 70 years, considered appropriate candidates for DPC. In the authors' workflow: The number of TCRs in each sample had a median of approximately 95,000 and spanned about 23,224 to 690,600. TCRdb recomputed calls from the RACE reads with MiXCR, one row per CDR3 protein. V and J calls and clone size were set by TCRdb, not the authors. The table lists around 260,000 distinct CDR3 sequences, about 8.6% of them singletons, with 2.3% in the top ten. Study-wide points: A positive correlation with patch test score was shown by PT1 expanded TCR counts.

The sequence was obtained from a woman aged 40 to 50 with alopecia areata. Some clones in this sample may be carry-over from other donors' samples. The material sequenced was whole blood, taken in connection with sensitization to the hapten diphenylcyclopropenone (DPC). The chain joins TRBV20-1 to TRBJ1-2; TRBD1 aligns across 7 bases. The CDR3 sequence is CSARSTGFYYGYTF. The CDR3 coding sequence is TGCAGTGCTAGATCGACAGGGTTTTACTATGGCTACACCTTC.